This TCR beta chain was obtained from a study of blood T cell repertoires in COVID-19. Trimming removed 4 bases from V and 7 bases from J, with 14 bases in between. Germline CDR1 is LNHDA and CDR2 is SQIVND (reference sequence). The CDR3 is 14 amino acids. Libraries were prepared by immunoSEQ multiplex PCR; TCRdb keeps only in-frame clonotypes and omits some of them. The data show roughly 330,000 clones, approximately 89% seen once. Cohort 3 donors were reported recovered after two negative PCRs, clearance, or symptom resolution. The specimen was PBMCs or T cells enriched from blood (not recorded which). The V call is TRBV19, the J call TRBJ2-1; TRBD1 might be the D (6 bases). This clonotype originated in a woman in her 30s who had recovered from COVID-19. The CDR3 region is CASSTLLQGNEQFF. The CDR3 DNA reads TGTGCCAGTAGTACCTTATTACAGGGAAATGAGCAGTTCTTC.